The 18 T cell receptor beta chains below all came from one sample that was sequenced in a study of T cell repertoires in cytomegalovirus infection. TCRdb independently ran MiXCR on the reads; one entry per CDR3 protein. The sample has about 740,000 distinct CDR3 sequences; 35% to 45% are singletons. The sequenced sample was PBMCs. These receptors were obtained from a human donor in good health (CMV status not recorded). Some clones in this sample may be carry-over from other donors' samples.

Points on this clonotype: Given the absence of the conserved phenylalanine or tryptophan at the CDR3 end, a read error is likely. The chain links TRBV7-9 to TRBJ2-7; tentative D call: TRBD2 (6 bases). CDR3 size: 15 residues. V lost 3 bases to trimming and J lost 3 bases, with 15 bases between them. Germline V CDR1 and CDR2: SEHNR, FQNEAQ (reference sequence). The CDR3 DNA follows: TGTGCCAGCAGCTTCACTCCGCTGGAGGGCTACGAGCAGTACTTA. It is translated as CASSFTPLEGYEQYL.

In its sample, this clonotype was seen a few times. The DNA for the CDR3 is TGCAGTGCTAGCCAAGGGCAGGGCCATGGCTACACCTTC. Translation gives CSASQGQGHGYTF. The V gene is TRBV20-1, the J gene TRBJ1-2, with D perhaps TRBD1 (5 bases). There are 13 residues in the CDR3. Germline V lookup: CDR1 DFQATT, CDR2 SNEGSKA (reference sequence). Trimming pared 3 bases from V and 6 bases from J, leaving 14 bases between.

Regarding this clonotype: A read error may be the cause here, since a much bigger clone is one base away. The chain links TRBV20-1 to TRBJ2-5; D uncertain. The CDR3 consists of 12 residues. Germline CDR1 DFQATT, CDR2 SNEGSKA (reference sequence). The CDR3 loop is CSASRAQETQSF. DNA of the CDR3: TGCAGTGCTAGTCGGGCCCAAGAGACCCAGTCCTTC.

The rearrangement uses TRBV7-9 and TRBJ1-1, with D possibly being TRBD1 (5 bases). Trimming left V 4 bases short and J 3 bases short, with 15 bases between. The CDR3 runs to 15 residues. Per germline, CDR1 SEHNR and CDR2 FQNEAQ (reference sequence). The CDR3 reads CASSSQGRGDTEAFF. In nucleotides, the CDR3 is TGTGCCAGCAGCTCCCAGGGCCGTGGGGACACTGAAGCTTTCTTT.

A single count supports this clonotype. The conserved phenylalanine or tryptophan normally closing the CDR3 is absent here, so this likely arose from a read error. The DNA is left out, because the CDR3 cannot be placed on it with certainty; the CDR3 is given as TCRdb lists it. J is TRBJ1-2 and V is TRBV28. Per the germline V gene, CDR1 is MDHEN and CDR2 is SYDVKM. A total of 17 residues make up the CDR3, ends included. The CDR3 reads CASSLPQQQPRYYGSTL.

At least ten counts were recorded for this clonotype. The V call is TRBV5-5, the J call TRBJ1-6; TRBD1 agrees at 7 bases. CDR3 length: 14 amino acids. J lost 10 bases, V lost 4 bases, and 8 bases had no gene match. Germline V gene data show CDR1 as SGHKS and CDR2 as YYEKEE (reference sequence). The CDR3 region is CASSVGTESSPLHF. The DNA of the CDR3 is TGTGCCAGCAGCGTGGGGACAGAGTCCTCACCCCTCCACTTT.

This clonotype was seen repeatedly, ten times or more. V usage is TRBV7-2 and J usage is TRBJ2-1, with TRBD1 as a possible D gene (6 bases). The CDR3 is made up of 16 amino acids. Between the trimmed V and J ends, which lost 2 bases and 10 bases, there was a span of 21 bases. In germline, CDR1 is SGHTA, CDR2 FQGNSA. The CDR3 region has the DNA TGTGCCAGCAGCTTACTATTCCGAACGGACAGTCACGAGCAGTTCTTC. It codes for CASSLLFRTDSHEQFF.

The V and J genes are TRBV20-1 and TRBJ2-7, with 10 bases lining up with TRBD1. With 3 bases clipped from V and 6 bases from J, the junction kept 8 bases outside the gene matches. Germline V gene sequence: CDR1 DFQATT, CDR2 SNEGSKA (reference sequence). The CDR3 extends over 14 amino acids. CDR3 sequence: CSARAGTGDPEQYF. DNA for the CDR3: TGCAGTGCTAGGGCCGGGACAGGGGACCCCGAGCAGTACTTC.

This chain joins TRBV2 and TRBJ1-6, with 7 bases aligning to TRBD1. CDR1 SNHLY and CDR2 FYNNEI come from the germline V gene. The CDR3 consists of 13 residues. J gave up 10 bases and V 7 bases, and 7 bases lay outside the gene matches. CDR3 protein: CASTEGAISPLHF. The CDR3 bases are TGTGCCAGCACCGAGGGGGCAATCTCACCCCTCCACTTT. Full variable domain (remainder filled in from reference TRBV2 and TRBJ1-6): EPEVTQTPSHQVTQMGQEVILRCVPISNHLYFYWYRQILGQKVEFLVSFYNNEISEKSEIFDDQFSVERPDGSNFTLKIRSTKLEDSAMYFCASTEGAISPLHFGNGTRLTVT.

This clonotype showed up just a few times. The CDR3 sequence: CASSFLRGRTYEQYF. The CDR3 DNA is TGTGCCAGCAGTTTCTTACGGGGGAGGACCTACGAGCAGTACTTC. The chain links TRBV28 to TRBJ2-7; perhaps TRBD2 as D (6 bases). Germline values: CDR1 MDHEN, CDR2 SYDVKM. The CDR3 covers 15 residues. V lost 3 bases and J 2 bases, leaving 14 bases between the germline ends.

This clonotype was seen ten or more times. The chain uses TRBV7-2 and TRBJ1-6, with D hard to call. The V gene lost 5 bases and the J gene lost 9 bases, with 11 bases spanning the gap. CDR1 SGHTA and CDR2 FQGNSA come from the germline V gene. This CDR3 spans 13 amino acids. The CDR3 coding sequence is TGTGCCAGCAGCCAACAGACGGGTTCACCCCTCCACTTT. Its translation is CASSQQTGSPLHF.

This rearrangement joins TRBV12-3 or TRBV12-4 to TRBJ1-1; weak D call: TRBD1 (5 bases). Trimming shortened V by 7 bases and J by 6 bases, and 12 bases separated the two germline ends. The CDR3 is 12 amino acids. The CDR3 protein is CASKRGGAEAFF. The CDR3, as DNA: TGTGCCAGCAAGAGGGGCGGGGCTGAAGCTTTCTTT.

This clonotype was seen more than once but under ten times. This chain uses TRBV7-2 with TRBJ2-1, with D possibly matching TRBD2 (6 bases). The germline CDR1 and CDR2 sequences are SGHTA and FQGNSA. Trimming stripped 7 bases from V and 0 bases from J, with 19 bases between. CDR3 length: 17 amino acids. CDR3 loop: CASTHFGGQSSYNEQFF. The CDR3 region has the DNA TGTGCCAGCACCCATTTCGGAGGGCAGAGCTCCTACAATGAGCAGTTCTTC.

In this sample, this clonotype turned up a few times. The V gene is TRBV7-2, the J gene TRBJ2-7, with a possible D match to TRBD2 (5 bases). Per germline, CDR1 SGHTA and CDR2 FQGNSA. This CDR3 is 15 amino acids long. The germline V and J ends were trimmed by 1 base and 6 bases, with 16 bases remaining between them. The DNA of the CDR3 is TGTGCCAGCAGCTTAGGAGGGCCGGGTTTACGCGAGCAGTACTTC. It is translated as CASSLGGPGLREQYF.

This clonotype was counted a few times. The rearrangement links TRBV25-1 to TRBJ2-7, with TRBD2 identical over 7 bases. CDR3 length: 14 residues. J was trimmed by 3 bases and V by 4 bases; bases with no gene match: 6. Germline CDR1 reads MGHDK; CDR2 reads SYGVNS. This CDR3 is CASSVGGSFYEQYF. CDR3 bases: TGTGCCAGCAGTGTCGGGGGGTCGTTCTACGAGCAGTACTTC.

Here the CDR3 DNA reads TGTGCCAGCAGCTCTTTCGACAGGGCATTAAACAATGAGCAGTTCTTC. It translates to CASSSFDRALNNEQFF. The V and J genes are TRBV7-9 and TRBJ2-1; 7 positions agree with TRBD1. This CDR3 comprises 16 residues. The germline CDR1 and CDR2 sequences are SEHNR and FQNEAQ (reference sequence). The trim removed 4 bases at V and 5 bases at J, leaving 11 bases unmatched.

The CDR3 here is CASSLESLWRETQYF. CDR3 coding DNA: TGCGCCAGCAGCTTGGAATCCCTCTGGAGAGAGACCCAGTACTTC. The V and J genes are TRBV5-1 and TRBJ2-5; D not certain. The CDR3 totals 15 residues. From germline, CDR1 is SGHRS and CDR2 YFSETQ. Trimming removed 0 bases from V and 4 bases from J, with 13 bases in between.

V usage is TRBV29-1 and J usage is TRBJ2-7; tentative D call: TRBD1 (5 bases). Germline CDR1 SQVTM, CDR2 ANQGSEA. The CDR3 totals 13 residues. Trimming stripped 5 bases from V and 3 bases from J, with 14 bases between. The CDR3 DNA reads as TGCAGCGTTAAGACAGACAACATCTACGAGCAGTACTTC. Amino acid sequence: CSVKTDNIYEQYF.